This T cell receptor (beta chain) was observed in a study of a mutant IDH1 vaccine in newly diagnosed glioma. Assay: immunoSEQ multiplex PCR; the TCRdb copy retains only in-frame clones and omits some. The profile shows fewer than 100,000 clones, 70% to 90% of them singletons. After removal of 4 bases from V and 2 bases from J, the junction contained 8 bases not matched to a gene. The CDR3 runs 17 residues. Germline loops: CDR1 SGHRS, CDR2 YFSETQ. Time point in this sample: baseline, week 1 (first vaccination visit). Described treatment: pre-vaccination baseline after standard-of-care therapy. Tumors from donors were new WHO grade 3 or 4 IDH1-mutant astrocytomas with ATRX loss.

The source material was PBMCs, sampled from a glioma patient treated with radiotherapy, temozolomide or both. This TCR was sampled from a woman between 50 and 59 years old with glioma. This sequence joins TRBV5-1 and TRBJ2-1, with TRBD2 matching 11 bases. CDR3 in amino acids: CASSRTLAGATYNEQFF. The CDR3 coding sequence is TGCGCCAGCAGCCGGACACTAGCGGGAGCTACCTACAATGAGCAGTTCTTC.